What follows describes a single T cell receptor beta chain. The method was immunoSEQ multiplex PCR; TCRdb's version includes in-frame clones alone and lacks a portion of them. The sample shows 90,000 to 120,000 clones, about 89% of them seen only once. This entry comes from a study of blood T cell repertoires in COVID-19. About the study: Specimens from acute and convalescent COVID-19 originated in the United States, Italy and Spain. T cells, B-cell-depleted T cells, or PBMCs provided the cDNA or gDNA that served as material.

CDR3 length equals 17 residues. The V gene lost 3 bases and the J gene lost 0 bases, with 15 bases spanning the gap. Germline V gene data show CDR1 as MDHEN and CDR2 as SYDVKM. This chain joins TRBV28 and TRBJ1-5, with no clear D. The source material was peripheral blood. This TCR came from a young woman with acute or convalescent COVID-19. The CDR3 here is CASSFQGRWYSNQPQHF. In DNA form, the CDR3 reads TGTGCCAGCAGTTTTCAAGGGAGGTGGTATAGCAATCAGCCCCAGCATTTT.